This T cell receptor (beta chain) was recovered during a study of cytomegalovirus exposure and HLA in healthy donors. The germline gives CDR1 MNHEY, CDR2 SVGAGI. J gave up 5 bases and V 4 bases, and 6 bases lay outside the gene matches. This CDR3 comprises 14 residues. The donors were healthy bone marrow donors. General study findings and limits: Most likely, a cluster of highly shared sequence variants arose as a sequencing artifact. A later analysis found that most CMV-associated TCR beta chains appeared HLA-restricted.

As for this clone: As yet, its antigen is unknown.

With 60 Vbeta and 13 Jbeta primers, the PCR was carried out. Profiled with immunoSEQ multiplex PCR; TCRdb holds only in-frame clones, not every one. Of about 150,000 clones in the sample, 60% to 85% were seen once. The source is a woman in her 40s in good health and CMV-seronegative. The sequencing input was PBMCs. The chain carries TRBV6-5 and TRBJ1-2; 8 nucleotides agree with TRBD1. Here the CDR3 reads CASSSRQGRYGYTF. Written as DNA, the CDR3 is TGTGCCAGCAGTTCCCGACAGGGGAGGTATGGCTACACCTTC.